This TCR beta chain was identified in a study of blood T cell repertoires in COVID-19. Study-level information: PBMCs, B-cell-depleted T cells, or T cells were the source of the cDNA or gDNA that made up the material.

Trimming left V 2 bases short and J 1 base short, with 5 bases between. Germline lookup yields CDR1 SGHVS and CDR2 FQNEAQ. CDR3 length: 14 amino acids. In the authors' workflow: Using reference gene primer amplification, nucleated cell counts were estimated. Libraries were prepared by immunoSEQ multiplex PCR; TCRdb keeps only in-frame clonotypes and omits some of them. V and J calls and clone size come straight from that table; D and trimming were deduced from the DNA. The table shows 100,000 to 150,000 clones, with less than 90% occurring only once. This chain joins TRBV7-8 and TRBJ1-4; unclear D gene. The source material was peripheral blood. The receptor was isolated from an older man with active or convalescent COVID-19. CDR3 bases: TGTGCCAGCAGCTTACCGGGAACTAATGAAAAACTGTTTTTT. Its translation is CASSLPGTNEKLFF.